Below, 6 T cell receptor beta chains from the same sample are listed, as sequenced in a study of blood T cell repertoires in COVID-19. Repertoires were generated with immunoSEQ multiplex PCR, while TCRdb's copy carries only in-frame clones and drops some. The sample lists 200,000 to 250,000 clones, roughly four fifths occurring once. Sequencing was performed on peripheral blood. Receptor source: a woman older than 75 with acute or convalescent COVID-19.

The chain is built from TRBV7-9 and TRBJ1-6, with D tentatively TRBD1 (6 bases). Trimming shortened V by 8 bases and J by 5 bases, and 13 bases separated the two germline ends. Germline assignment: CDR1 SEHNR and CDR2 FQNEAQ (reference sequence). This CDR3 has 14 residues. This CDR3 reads CASAPGHNNSPLHF. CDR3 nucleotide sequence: TGTGCCAGCGCCCCGGGACACAATAATTCACCCCTCCACTTT.

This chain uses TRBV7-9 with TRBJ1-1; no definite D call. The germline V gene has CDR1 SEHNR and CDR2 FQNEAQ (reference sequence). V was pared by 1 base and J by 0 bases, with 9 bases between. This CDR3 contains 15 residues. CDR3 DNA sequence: TGTGCCAGCAGCTTAGTGTTCAGTATGAACACTGAAGCTTTCTTT. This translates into CASSLVFSMNTEAFF.

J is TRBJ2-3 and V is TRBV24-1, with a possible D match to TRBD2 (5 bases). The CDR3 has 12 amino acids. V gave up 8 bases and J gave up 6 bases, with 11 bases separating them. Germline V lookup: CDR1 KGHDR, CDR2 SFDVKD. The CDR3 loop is CATNWRWDTQYF. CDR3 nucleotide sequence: TGTGCCACCAACTGGAGGTGGGATACGCAGTATTTT.

This CDR3 reads CASTVTGTSGFSSYNEQFF. CDR3 DNA: TGTGCCAGCACCGTGACCGGGACTAGCGGATTTAGCTCCTACAATGAGCAGTTCTTC. V usage is TRBV28 and J usage is TRBJ2-1; 11 bases match TRBD2. With V trimmed by 7 bases and J by 0 bases, 14 bases remained unmatched. The germline V gene encodes CDR1 MDHEN and CDR2 SYDVKM. CDR3 length: 19 amino acids.

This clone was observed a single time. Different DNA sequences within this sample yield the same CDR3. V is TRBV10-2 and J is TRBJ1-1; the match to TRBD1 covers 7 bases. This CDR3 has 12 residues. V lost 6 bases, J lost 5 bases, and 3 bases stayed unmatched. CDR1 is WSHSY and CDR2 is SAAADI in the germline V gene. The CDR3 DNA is TGCGCCAGCAGCGCAGGGGGTACTGAAGCTTTCTTT. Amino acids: CASSAGGTEAFF.

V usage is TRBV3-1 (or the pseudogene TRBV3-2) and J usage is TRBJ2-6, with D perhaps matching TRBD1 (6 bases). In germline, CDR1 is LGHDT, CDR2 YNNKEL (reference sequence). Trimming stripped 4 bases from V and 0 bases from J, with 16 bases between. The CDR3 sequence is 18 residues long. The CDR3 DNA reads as TGTGCCAGCAGCCTTAGACAGGCTTCCATCTCTGGGGCCAACGTCCTGACTTTC. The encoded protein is CASSLRQASISGANVLTF.